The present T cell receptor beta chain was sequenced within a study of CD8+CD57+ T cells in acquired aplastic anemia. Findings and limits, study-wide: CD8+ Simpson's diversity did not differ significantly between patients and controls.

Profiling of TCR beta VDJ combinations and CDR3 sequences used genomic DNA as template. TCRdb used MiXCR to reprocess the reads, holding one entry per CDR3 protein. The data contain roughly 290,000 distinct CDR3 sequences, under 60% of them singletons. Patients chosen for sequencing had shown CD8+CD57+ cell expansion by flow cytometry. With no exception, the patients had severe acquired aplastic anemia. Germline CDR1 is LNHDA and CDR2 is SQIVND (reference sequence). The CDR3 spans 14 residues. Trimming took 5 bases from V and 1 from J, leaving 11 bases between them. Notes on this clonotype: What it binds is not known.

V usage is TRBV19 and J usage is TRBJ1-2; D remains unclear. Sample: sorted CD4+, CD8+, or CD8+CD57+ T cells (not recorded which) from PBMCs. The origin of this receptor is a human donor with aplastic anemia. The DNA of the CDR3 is TGTGCCAGTAGTGAGGATCGTCTTAACTATGGCTACACCTTC. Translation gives CASSEDRLNYGYTF.